This entry lists 7 T cell receptor beta chains sequenced from one sample in a study of shared clonotypes between healthy human individuals. Generated by immunoSEQ multiplex PCR, the TCRdb table keeps only in-frame clones and is missing some. The table has approximately 340,000 clones, approximately 79% seen once. What was sequenced was memory CD4+ T cells sorted from blood. Indicated subset: CD45RA-negative fraction. These TCRs come from a man aged 30-40 years in good health.

The rearrangement links TRBV6-5 to TRBJ2-1; tentative D call: TRBD1 (6 bases). The germline CDR1 and CDR2 sequences are MNHEY and SVGAGI. The CDR3 covers 16 residues. V lost 1 base to trimming and J lost 4 bases, with 14 bases between them. DNA of the CDR3: TGTGCCAGCAGTTACTTTGCAGGGGCTGGGTACAATGAGCAGTTCTTC. Encoded protein: CASSYFAGAGYNEQFF.

V is TRBV9 and J is TRBJ2-1, with TRBD2 identical over 9 bases. V dropped 4 bases and J dropped 7; count of bases not matched to a gene: 6. The CDR3 sequence is 14 residues long. CDR1 SGDLS and CDR2 YYNGEE come from the germline V gene. CDR3: CASSMGTSRNEQFF. The CDR3 DNA reads TGTGCCAGCAGCATGGGGACTAGCAGAAATGAGCAGTTCTTC.

The chain combines TRBV7-2 with TRBJ2-2; unclear D gene. V lost 6 bases to trimming and J lost 6 bases, with 11 bases between them. The CDR3 loop spans 13 amino acids. The V gene's germline CDR1 is SGHTA and CDR2 FQGNSA. CDR3 nucleotide sequence: TGTGCCAGCAGTTCGTTCCGGTCCGGGGAGCTGTTTTTT. The encoded protein is CASSSFRSGELFF.

This chain connects TRBV18 to TRBJ2-7; the match to TRBD1 covers 9 bases. CDR1 and CDR2 (germline): KGHSH, LQKENI. The CDR3 covers 15 residues. Trimming at V came to 3 bases and at J to 7 bases, leaving 10 bases not matched to a gene. The CDR3, as DNA: TGTGCCAGCTCACCTCCATCGGGACAGGGTGAAGAGCAGTACTTC. Translated: CASSPPSGQGEEQYF.

The count of this clone is one. The chain is built from TRBV27 and TRBJ2-2; D not resolved. Germline CDR1 MNHEY, CDR2 SMNVEV (reference sequence). The CDR3 totals 15 residues. Between the trimmed V and J ends, which lost 3 bases and 0 bases, there was a span of 8 bases. The CDR3 sequence: CASSFKSTNTGELFF. The CDR3 coding sequence is TGTGCCAGCAGTTTTAAAAGTACGAACACCGGGGAGCTGTTTTTT.

This clone was found a few times. J is TRBJ2-1 and V is TRBV6-4; 8 positions match TRBD1. The V segment lost 2 bases and the J segment 5 bases; nucleotides outside the gene matches: 2. Germline V gene sequence: CDR1 MRHNA, CDR2 SNTAGT. The CDR3 sequence is 14 residues long. CDR3 in DNA: TGTGCCAGCAGTGACGGACAGGGACACAATGAGCAGTTCTTC. Encoded protein: CASSDGQGHNEQFF.

The chain combines TRBV5-8 with TRBJ2-1; D ambiguous. V lost 1 base to trimming and J lost 1 base, with 9 bases between them. Per germline, CDR1 SGHTS and CDR2 YDEGEE. The length of the CDR3 is 15 residues. The CDR3 nucleotides read TGTGCCAGCAGCTTGTTTATTGGTTCCTACAATGAGCAGTTCTTC. It codes for CASSLFIGSYNEQFF.